This TCR beta chain was observed in a study of T cell responses to AZD1222 COVID-19 vaccine. Remarks on this clone: Its target is unknown.

Deletions cut 4 bases from V and 4 bases from J, with 9 bases between. Germline V gene lookup returns CDR1 SEHNR and CDR2 FQNEAQ (reference sequence). The CDR3 runs 13 residues. Overall study findings and caveats: Increased Spike-specific TCR breadth and depth were observed after two AZD1222 doses. It was only after the peak T cell response that any repertoires were sampled. The donors showed a predominance of white British ancestry and of females, with possible underestimation of clonal diversity.

Profiling relied on immunoSEQ multiplex PCR, and the TCRdb table lists in-frame clones only, not all of them. There are 95,000 to 100,000 clones in the sample; around 94% occur only once, and about an eighth lies in the top ten. This material consisted of peripheral blood, taken on day 0 of AZD1222 vaccination. The TCR was taken from an adult in good health. The rearrangement uses TRBV7-9 and TRBJ2-3, with a possible D match to TRBD1 (6 bases). The CDR3 DNA reads TGTGCCAGCAGCTCCAGGGGTCCAGATACGCAGTATTTT. It encodes CASSSRGPDTQYF.